The next 6 T cell receptor beta chains were all read from a single sample in a study of cytomegalovirus exposure and HLA in healthy donors. The primer mix had 60 Vbeta and 13 Jbeta primers. Assay used: immunoSEQ multiplex PCR; TCRdb lists only in-frame clones, some missing. The table includes some 190,000 clones, less than 80% detected once. What was sequenced was PBMCs. The receptor set was obtained from a young man in good health and CMV-seronegative.

This clone was counted a few times. This chain connects TRBV18 to TRBJ2-1; the match to TRBD2 covers 12 bases. The CDR3 loop spans 17 amino acids. Germline CDR1 reads KGHSH; CDR2 reads LQKENI. The trim removed 1 base at V and 7 bases at J, leaving 8 bases unmatched. The CDR3 here is CASSPLPSGRAANEQFF. CDR3 sequence (DNA): TGTGCCAGCTCACCACTGCCTAGCGGGAGGGCCGCGAATGAGCAGTTCTTC.

This CDR3 reads CASSSQGGGEKLFF. The CDR3 DNA sequence: TGTGCCAGCAGCTCCCAGGGAGGCGGAGAAAAACTGTTTTTT. The chain recombines TRBV7-2 with TRBJ1-4; TRBD1 might be the D (5 bases). The CDR3 sequence is 14 residues long. V was shortened by 4 bases and J by 8 bases, with 14 bases between the two germline ends. CDR1 is SGHTA, CDR2 FQGNSA, per germline.

A word on this clone: Given a far larger clone just one base away, this is likely a sequencing read error. This chain links TRBV7-8 with TRBJ2-1, with 7 nucleotides matching TRBD1. Trimming at V came to 5 bases and at J to 3 bases, leaving 1 base not matched to a gene. Germline-derived CDR1 and CDR2 are SGHVS and FQNEAQ. This CDR3 spans 13 amino acids. In DNA form, the CDR3 reads TGTGCCAGCAGCCGGGACAGCTACAATGAGCAGTTCTTC. Translating gives CASSRDSYNEQFF.

This sequence joins TRBV6-1 and TRBJ2-3; 7 bases agree with TRBD2. V was clipped by 0 bases and J by 3 bases; unmatched bases: 3. There are 15 residues in the CDR3. Germline CDR1 MNHNS, CDR2 SASEGT. The CDR3 reads CASSEAGRGTDTQYF. The CDR3 DNA follows: TGTGCCAGCAGTGAAGCAGGGCGGGGGACAGATACGCAGTATTTT.

This clone has a single count. The chain links TRBV7-2 to TRBJ2-5; TRBD1 matches at 8 bases. Unmatched junction bases numbered 2, after V lost 3 bases and J lost 2 bases. The germline V gene encodes CDR1 SGHTA and CDR2 FQGNSA. This CDR3 is built from 14 residues. The CDR3 DNA reads TGTGCCAGCAGCTTGAGGGACAGGCAAGAGACCCAGTACTTC. Residues: CASSLRDRQETQYF.

V usage is TRBV4-2 and J usage is TRBJ2-5; 14 nucleotides agree with TRBD2. The CDR3 extends over 19 amino acids. V lost 3 bases to trimming and J lost 3 bases; unmatched junction nucleotides: 12. Looked up from germline, CDR1 is LGHNA and CDR2 is YNFKEQ. The CDR3 DNA reads TGTGCCAGCAGCCAGAGGGGGGGCCGGGGACTAGCGGGAGAAGAGACCCAGTACTTC. Residues: CASSQRGGRGLAGEETQYF.